These 20 T cell receptor beta chains share one sample of origin, sequenced in a study of identical twins. TCRdb independently ran MiXCR on the 5' RACE reads; one entry per CDR3 protein. In the table there are 200,000 to 300,000 distinct CDR3 sequences, 6% to 8% of which are singletons. The same data also went into a second study, on yellow fever vaccine responses in identical twins.

The material sequenced was CD8+ T cells sorted from blood. The receptors derive from a woman aged 18-35 years in good health.

The V and J genes are TRBV6-5 and TRBJ2-5, with D possibly being TRBD1 (6 bases). V lost 3 bases, J lost 4 bases, and 15 bases lay in between. The CDR3 consists of 15 residues. Germline loops: CDR1 MNHEY, CDR2 SVGAGI. Here the CDR3 reads CASSYEGVRAETQYF. The CDR3 bases are TGTGCCAGCAGTTATGAGGGGGTGAGAGCAGAGACCCAGTACTTC.

The chain links TRBV25-1 to TRBJ2-5, with unresolved D. CDR1 and CDR2 from the germline V gene are MGHDK and SYGVNS. V shed 7 bases and J shed 4 bases, with 7 bases lying between them. The CDR3 consists of 11 residues. The CDR3 coding sequence is TGTGCCAGCAAGGGTGGAGAGACCCAGTACTTC. This sequence encodes CASKGGETQYF.

This clonotype was seen a few times. This rearrangement joins TRBV7-6 to TRBJ1-4; a possible D gene is TRBD1 (6 bases). Trimming cost V 1 base and J 3 bases, with 18 bases left between them. CDR1 is SGHVS, CDR2 FNYEAQ, per germline. This CDR3 has 18 residues. The CDR3 bases are TGTGCCAGCAGCTTAGAGTCCCAAACAGGGAGGGCTAATGAAAAACTGTTTTTT. This translates into CASSLESQTGRANEKLFF.

The chain employs TRBV12-3 or TRBV12-4 and TRBJ2-1, with D possibly TRBD2 on 6 matching bases. Trimming stripped 2 bases from V and 4 bases from J, with 12 bases between. CDR3 length: 15 amino acids. The CDR3 reads CASSLQAGPYNEQFF. In DNA form, the CDR3 reads TGTGCCAGCAGTTTACAGGCGGGGCCGTACAATGAGCAGTTCTTC.

The chain has TRBV29-1 and TRBJ2-2; possible D gene TRBD2, 7 bases. Trimming left V 7 bases short and J 4 bases short, with 16 bases between. In germline, CDR1 is SQVTM, CDR2 ANQGSEA. This CDR3 contains 14 residues. For the CDR3, the DNA is TGCAGCGCAAGGGGGGGGGCTAGCACCGGGGAGCTGTTTTTT. Translating gives CSARGGASTGELFF.

This clonotype appeared many times. The chain uses TRBV7-9 and TRBJ2-6; TRBD1 agrees at 7 bases. Germline CDR1 SEHNR, CDR2 FQNEAQ (reference sequence). The junction had 7 bases not matched to a gene; V was cut back by 8 bases and J by 0 bases. CDR3 length equals 16 residues. The CDR3 nucleotides are TGTGCCAGCCGACAGGGAGTGGTCTCTGGGGCCAACGTCCTGACTTTC. Translation gives CASRQGVVSGANVLTF.

The J gene is TRBJ2-3, the V gene TRBV3-1; 9 bases align to TRBD2. The length of the CDR3 is 15 residues. In germline, CDR1 is LGHDT, CDR2 YNNKEL (reference sequence). Trimming took 3 bases from V and 4 from J; bases not matched to a gene: 5. CDR3 nucleotides: TGTGCCAGCAGCCAGAGCGGGGGGCCGGCAGATACGCAGTATTTT. This codes for CASSQSGGPADTQYF.

There are a few counts of this clonotype. V is TRBV6-1 and J is TRBJ1-2; tentatively, D is TRBD1 (6 bases). From germline, CDR1 is MNHNS and CDR2 SASEGT. This CDR3 contains 15 residues. Trimming left V 6 bases short and J 6 bases short, with 20 bases between. The CDR3 loop is CASSLAVRGDHGYTF. For the CDR3, the DNA is TGTGCCAGCAGCCTAGCTGTGAGGGGGGATCATGGCTACACCTTC.

V usage is TRBV14 and J usage is TRBJ1-1; no definite D call. Germline V gene lookup returns CDR1 SGHDN and CDR2 FVKESK. Trimming cost V 6 bases and J 5 bases, with 10 bases left between them. The CDR3 is 12 residues long. The CDR3 loop is CASRRVGTEAFF. The CDR3 region has the DNA TGTGCCAGCAGGAGAGTAGGGACTGAAGCTTTCTTT.

This clonotype has ten or more counts. The V gene is TRBV15, the J gene TRBJ2-7; 7 bases are a match to TRBD2. The germline CDR1 and CDR2 sequences are LNHNV and YYDKDF (reference sequence). CDR3 length: 15 residues. The V gene end was trimmed by 3 bases and the J gene end by 0 bases; junction bases not matched to a gene: 5. This CDR3 reads CATSRGTSDSYEQYF. CDR3 sequence (DNA): TGTGCCACCAGCAGGGGTACTAGCGACTCCTACGAGCAGTACTTC.

Ten or more counts support this clonotype. This chain uses TRBV27 with TRBJ2-7; 8 bases align to TRBD2. Germline assignment: CDR1 MNHEY and CDR2 SMNVEV (reference sequence). V gave up 11 bases and J gave up 0 bases; unmatched junction bases: 6. There are 13 residues in the CDR3. CDR3 amino acids: CAAGRGSSYEQYF. The CDR3 DNA reads TGTGCCGCCGGGAGGGGCTCCTCCTACGAGCAGTACTTC.

This clonotype was detected many times. The V and J genes are TRBV6-6 and TRBJ1-1; D remains ambiguous. Germline V CDR1 and CDR2: MNHNY, SVGAGI (reference sequence). Deletions cut 0 bases from V and 3 bases from J, with 2 bases between. CDR3 length: 12 residues. CDR3 coding DNA: TGTGCCAGCAGTTACTCGGACACTGAAGCTTTCTTT. Its protein product is CASSYSDTEAFF.

The V and J genes are TRBV7-6 and TRBJ2-5; 10 bases fit TRBD2. CDR3 length: 15 amino acids. The V gene's germline CDR1 is SGHVS and CDR2 FNYEAQ. V lost 5 bases and J lost 0; bases outside the gene matches: 3. CDR3 amino acids: CASSRTSGDQETQYF. For the CDR3, the DNA is TGTGCCAGCAGCCGGACTAGCGGAGACCAAGAGACCCAGTACTTC.

The chain links TRBV29-1 to TRBJ1-2, with 7 bases matching TRBD1. The CDR3 extends over 13 amino acids. Germline lookup yields CDR1 SQVTM and CDR2 ANQGSEA. V was clipped by 3 bases and J by 7 bases; unmatched bases: 8. The CDR3 loop reads CSVDEGGAFGYTF. The DNA for the CDR3 is TGCAGCGTTGATGAAGGGGGCGCATTTGGCTACACCTTC.

This chain connects TRBV6-2 or TRBV6-3 to TRBJ2-7; D might be TRBD2 (6 bases). This CDR3 contains 15 residues. V lost 4 bases and J 2 bases, leaving 15 bases between the germline ends. Per the germline V gene, CDR1 is MNHEY and CDR2 is SVGEGT. CDR3 sequence reads: CASSLAGRLAYEQYF. As DNA, the CDR3 is TGTGCCAGCAGTTTGGCGGGACGCCTGGCCTACGAGCAGTACTTC.

The chain has TRBV20-1 and TRBJ2-7; D call uncertain. Germline CDR1 DFQATT, CDR2 SNEGSKA (reference sequence). V lost 3 bases and J 2 bases, leaving 8 bases between the germline ends. This CDR3 is built from 12 residues. In nucleotides, the CDR3 is TGCAGTGCTAGCTACCTAGCCTACGAGCAGTACTTC. As protein: CSASYLAYEQYF.

This clonotype was seen ten or more times. The rearrangement joins TRBV14 to TRBJ2-5, with D hard to call. This CDR3 is 14 amino acids long. Germline V gives CDR1 SGHDN, CDR2 FVKESK. V dropped 4 bases and J dropped 12 bases, with 21 bases sitting between them. The CDR3 reads CASSPNHSQELKYF. The DNA for the CDR3 is TGTGCCAGCAGCCCGAACCATTCGCAGGAGCTGAAGTACTTC.

Ten or more counts support this clonotype. The gene calls are TRBV28 and TRBJ2-3; 15 nucleotides match TRBD2. The CDR3 has 17 residues. CDR1 is MDHEN and CDR2 is SYDVKM in the germline V gene. Trimming at V came to 5 bases and at J to 4 bases, leaving 7 bases not matched to a gene. The DNA of the CDR3 is TGTGCCAGCAGTCCCCGGACTAGCGGGAGGGCAGCAGATACGCAGTATTTT. Translated, it gives CASSPRTSGRAADTQYF.

Many counts were recorded for this clonotype. The CDR3 reads CAISPGGVNQPQHF. CDR3 DNA: TGTGCCATCAGCCCCGGCGGGGTCAACCAGCCCCAGCATTTT. This chain connects TRBV10-3 to TRBJ1-5, with unresolved D. Trimming shortened V by 6 bases and J by 7 bases, and 16 bases separated the two germline ends. CDR1 is ENHRY, CDR2 SYGVKD, per germline. The CDR3 extends over 14 amino acids.

This clonotype has just a few counts. The chain couples TRBV7-9 to TRBJ2-2, with 8 bases matching TRBD1. V trimming: 6 bases; J trimming: 1 base; junction bases outside the gene matches: 4. CDR1 is SEHNR, CDR2 FQNEAQ, per germline (reference sequence). This CDR3 region has 15 residues. CDR3 loop: CASRDREMNTGELFF. DNA for the CDR3: TGTGCCAGCAGGGACAGGGAAATGAACACCGGGGAGCTGTTTTTT.